Each of the 9 T cell receptor beta chains below was sequenced from the same sample in a study of T cells after yellow fever vaccination. TCRdb analysed the 5' RACE reads with MiXCR anew, one entry per CDR3 protein. Of 250,000 to 300,000 distinct CDR3 sequences listed, approximately 10% are singletons. The source material was CD4+ T cells sorted from PBMCs, sampled 5 days after the yellow fever booster vaccination. The receptors derive from a man aged 18 to 30 who received the YFV17D yellow fever vaccine.

V usage is TRBV24-1 and J usage is TRBJ2-2, with D perhaps TRBD1 (6 bases). V lost 0 bases and J lost 4, with 11 bases in between. The CDR3 has 16 amino acids. Germline-derived CDR1 and CDR2 are KGHDR and SFDVKD. CDR3 DNA sequence: TGTGCCACCAGTGATTTGTCCAGGGGAGTCACCGGGGAGCTGTTTTTT. This codes for CATSDLSRGVTGELFF.

This clonotype was seen a few times. The rearrangement uses TRBV7-2 and TRBJ1-4; D is ambiguous. Trimming cost V 6 bases and J 0 bases, with 11 bases left between them. Germline assignment: CDR1 SGHTA and CDR2 FQGNSA. CDR3 length equals 15 residues. CDR3 DNA sequence: TGTGCCAGCAGGCCACTTAGGACAACTAATGAAAAACTGTTTTTT. Amino acids: CASRPLRTTNEKLFF. Full variable domain (remainder filled in from reference TRBV7-2 and TRBJ1-4): GAGVSQSPSNKVTEKGKDVELRCDPISGHTALYWYRQSLGQGLEFLIYFQGNSAPDKSGLPSDRFSAERTGGSVSTLTIQRTQQEDSAVYLCASRPLRTTNEKLFFGSGTQLSVL.

This clonotype was observed at least ten times. The chain employs TRBV5-1 and TRBJ1-1; TRBD1 might be the D (6 bases). V was pared by 0 bases and J by 2 bases, with 11 bases between. CDR3 size: 15 residues. Germline V gene sequence: CDR1 SGHRS, CDR2 YFSETQ. The CDR3 sequence: CASSLGGAENTEAFF. In nucleotides, the CDR3 is TGCGCCAGCAGCTTGGGGGGGGCGGAAAACACTGAAGCTTTCTTT.

This clonotype came up many times. The rearrangement joins TRBV2 to TRBJ1-2, with TRBD1 matching over 8 bases. The V segment lost 10 bases and the J segment 6 bases; nucleotides outside the gene matches: 22. CDR1 and CDR2 (germline): SNHLY, FYNNEI. There are 17 residues in the CDR3. The CDR3 spells CAISLVGQGFSLDGYTF. For the CDR3, the DNA is TGTGCCATTTCTTTGGTTGGACAGGGTTTTTCTTTGGATGGCTACACCTTC.

This clonotype was counted between two and nine times. This chain joins TRBV5-1 and TRBJ1-2, with 7 bases lining up with TRBD1. The germline gives CDR1 SGHRS, CDR2 YFSETQ. The CDR3 runs 15 residues. The J segment lost 4 bases and the V segment lost 4 bases, leaving 10 bases of the junction unmatched. CDR3 in DNA: TGCGCCAGCAGCCCCCAGGGACAGATTGGCTATGGCTACACCTTC. Translation: CASSPQGQIGYGYTF.

A few counts support this clonotype. V gene TRBV4-1 combines with J gene TRBJ1-1; maybe TRBD1 (5 bases). CDR1 and CDR2 from the germline V gene are MGHRA and YSYEKL. V was trimmed by 0 bases and J by 1 base, leaving 18 bases between them. The CDR3 consists of 18 residues. CDR3 DNA: TGCGCCAGCAGCCAAGAGCGGGGTCGAGCAGGGACGAACACTGAAGCTTTCTTT. Translation gives CASSQERGRAGTNTEAFF.

The CDR3 loop is CASSLSATGVDEQYF. The CDR3 nucleotides read TGCGCCAGCAGCTTGTCGGCTACAGGTGTCGACGAGCAGTACTTC. The chain joins TRBV5-1 to TRBJ2-7; D possibly corresponds to TRBD1 (5 bases). The V and J ends lost 1 base and 5 bases respectively, with 16 bases between them. This CDR3 spans 15 amino acids. Germline V gives CDR1 SGHRS, CDR2 YFSETQ.

J is TRBJ1-2 and V is TRBV7-1, with 8 bases identical to TRBD1. TRBV7-1 is an open reading frame, and its role is uncertain. Unmatched junction bases numbered 11, after V lost 3 bases and J lost 8 bases. The CDR3 spans 15 residues. The chain's CDR3 is CASSSAGQAPGGYTF. In nucleotides, the CDR3 is TGTGCCAGCAGCTCCGCGGGACAGGCACCTGGAGGCTACACCTTC.

This clonotype was seen ten or more times. The V gene is TRBV5-1, the J gene TRBJ1-4, with 9 bases identical to TRBD1. The CDR3 runs to 17 residues. With V trimmed by 4 bases and J by 6 bases, 13 bases remained unmatched. CDR1 and CDR2 from the germline V gene are SGHRS and YFSETQ. Written as DNA, the CDR3 is TGCGCCAGCAGCCGACAGGGGGTGGTTGGAATTTATGAAAAACTGTTTTTT. This gives the protein CASSRQGVVGIYEKLFF.